The 12 T cell receptor beta chains below were found in one sample sequenced in a study of human T cells and chemical hapten exposure. MiXCR, applied by TCRdb to the RACE reads, yields one record per CDR3 protein. The sample contains around 300,000 distinct CDR3 sequences, around 7% of which appear only once. The sample's time point: pre-sensitization, week 0. This sample's treatment: therapeutic diphenylcyclopropenone sensitization with weekly scalp DPC. The specimen was whole blood, collected in connection with sensitization to the hapten diphenylcyclopropenone (DPC). All receptors derive from a man aged 18 to 29 with alopecia areata. Some clones in this sample may be carry-over from other donors' samples.

The table lists this clonotype with a few counts. The chain has TRBV10-2 and TRBJ1-1, with 9 bases fitting TRBD1. The germline V gene encodes CDR1 WSHSY and CDR2 SAAADI. The CDR3 loop spans 17 amino acids. J lost 4 bases, V lost 0 bases, and 9 bases had no gene match. DNA for the CDR3: TGCGCCAGCAGTGAGTCCACAGGGGGCGACGGGAGCACTGAAGCTTTCTTT. Translation gives CASSESTGGDGSTEAFF.

The table lists this clonotype with a count of one. This chain uses TRBV25-1 with TRBJ2-5; unclear D gene. The germline V and J ends were trimmed by 1 base and 2 bases, with 8 bases remaining between them. The V gene's germline CDR1 is MGHDK and CDR2 SYGVNS. This CDR3 has 14 residues. The CDR3 coding sequence is TGTGCCAGCAGTGAATTCGGAGAGCAAGAGACCCAGTACTTC. Translating gives CASSEFGEQETQYF.

This clonotype was seen many times. The rearrangement joins TRBV24-1 to TRBJ2-2, with D unclear. The germline V gene encodes CDR1 KGHDR and CDR2 SFDVKD. This CDR3 is 12 amino acids long. Trimming cost V 5 bases and J 7 bases, with 7 bases left between them. CDR3 bases: TGTGCCACCAGTGCCACGGACGGGGAGCTGTTTTTT. Translation: CATSATDGELFF.

This clonotype came up a few times. This chain links TRBV18 with TRBJ2-2, with TRBD1 identical over 8 bases. Germline V gene sequence: CDR1 KGHSH, CDR2 LQKENI. V dropped 3 bases and J dropped 3; count of bases not matched to a gene: 6. The CDR3 runs to 16 residues. The CDR3 spells CASSPQTGAHTGELFF. For the CDR3, the DNA is TGTGCCAGCTCACCGCAGACAGGGGCACACACCGGGGAGCTGTTTTTT.

The chain is built from TRBV29-1 and TRBJ2-3, with 10 bases lining up with TRBD2. Germline loops: CDR1 SQVTM, CDR2 ANQGSEA. This CDR3 region has 15 residues. With V trimmed by 3 bases and J by 2 bases, 5 bases remained unmatched. CDR3 sequence (DNA): TGCAGCGTTGAGATAGCGGGGGGCGACACAGATACGCAGTATTTT. Its protein product is CSVEIAGGDTDTQYF.

This clonotype was picked up a small number of times. J is TRBJ1-2 and V is TRBV29-1, with 9 bases aligning to TRBD1. The CDR3 extends over 13 amino acids. The V gene end was trimmed by 4 bases and the J gene end by 5 bases; junction bases not matched to a gene: 5. Germline assignment: CDR1 SQVTM and CDR2 ANQGSEA. The CDR3 DNA sequence: TGCAGCGTTGGACGGGACAGGGAGTATGGCTACACCTTC. Its translation: CSVGRDREYGYTF.

The rearrangement joins TRBV5-1 to TRBJ2-7, with D perhaps being TRBD1 or TRBD2 (5 bases each). With 0 bases removed from V and 0 bases from J, the gap between germline ends came to 10 bases. Germline CDR1 reads SGHRS; CDR2 reads YFSETQ. This CDR3 contains 15 residues. DNA for the CDR3: TGCGCCAGCAGCTTGGGGGACGGCAGCTCCTACGAGCAGTACGTC. Its protein product is CASSLGDGSSYEQYV.

In its sample, this clonotype was seen many times. V and J are TRBV7-3 and TRBJ1-2, with a weak D call TRBD1 (5 bases). Trimming stripped 1 base from V and 2 bases from J, with 14 bases between. The CDR3 covers 16 residues. The germline V gene encodes CDR1 SGHTA and CDR2 FQGTGA. Here the CDR3 reads CASSLIWRGSNYGYTF. Written as DNA, the CDR3 is TGTGCCAGCAGCTTAATTTGGAGGGGCAGCAACTATGGCTACACCTTC.

The chain couples TRBV12-3 or TRBV12-4 to TRBJ2-7; 9 positions agree with TRBD1. This CDR3 is 18 amino acids long. The ends lost 4 bases at V and 3 bases at J; junction bases unmatched: 16. The CDR3 coding sequence is TGTGCCAGCAGTTATCACCCCCGTGTCAGGGACAGGGACTACGAGCAGTACTTC. Protein: CASSYHPRVRDRDYEQYF.

This clonotype has more than one count but fewer than ten. V gene TRBV7-9 combines with J gene TRBJ2-1, with D unclear. The CDR3 extends over 12 amino acids. Per germline, CDR1 SEHNR and CDR2 FQNEAQ (reference sequence). Trimming took off 2 bases at V and 9 bases at J, with 8 bases between the two ends. This chain's CDR3 is CASSLLFSEQFF. The CDR3 DNA follows: TGTGCCAGCAGCTTATTGTTCAGTGAGCAGTTCTTC.

This chain links TRBV4-3 with TRBJ2-5, with TRBD1 identical over 8 bases. This CDR3 contains 15 residues. V was pared by 3 bases and J by 4 bases, with 7 bases of the junction left unmatched. The germline CDR1 and CDR2 sequences are LGHNA and YSLEER. The CDR3 DNA reads as TGCGCCAGCAGCCAGTTTACAGGGGGACGAGAGACCCAGTACTTC. It translates to CASSQFTGGRETQYF.

The J gene is TRBJ1-2, the V gene TRBV27; no clear D. The V gene's germline CDR1 is MNHEY and CDR2 SMNVEV (reference sequence). V was cut by 1 base and J by 8 bases, with 11 bases left in between. The CDR3 covers 13 residues. CDR3 in DNA: TGTGCCAGCAGTTTATGGCCAGAGGCCGGCTACACCTTC. It encodes CASSLWPEAGYTF.